Following are 10 T cell receptor beta chains from one sample sequenced in a study of T cell changes during pregnancy in multiple sclerosis (dated by TCRdb to about 2019). The receptor library was made with the immunoSEQ multiplex PCR assay. In its TCRdb copy, this immuneACCESS table keeps in-frame sequences only and misses some clones. Where compared with another copy, unresolved V genes explain less than half of these, and the others have no known cause. Recorded for this sample are more than 50,000 clones; approximately 94% of them occurred a single time. Together, the top ten hold roughly 2.5% of the sample. This specimen was CD8+ T cells from peripheral blood mononuclear cells, taken after pregnancy. Receptors originate from a female donor with multiple sclerosis, enrolled in a pregnancy study.

This chain joins TRBV11-2 and TRBJ2-7, with D perhaps TRBD2 (6 bases). CDR3 length: 13 residues. Trimming took off 4 bases at V and 5 bases at J, with 12 bases between the two ends. The germline V gene encodes CDR1 SGHAT and CDR2 FQNNGV. The CDR3 coding sequence is TGTGCCAGCAGCTGGCCGGGGGAGGACGAGCAGTACTTC. This encodes CASSWPGEDEQYF.

The chain joins TRBV7-9 to TRBJ2-3; 8 bases are shared with TRBD2. Looked up from germline, CDR1 is SEHNR and CDR2 is FQNEAQ (reference sequence). V lost 5 bases to trimming and J lost 5 bases; unmatched junction nucleotides: 12. The CDR3 has 16 amino acids. This CDR3 is CASSQGGQRERDTQYF. Written as DNA, the CDR3 is TGTGCCAGCAGCCAAGGGGGTCAGCGGGAGAGAGATACGCAGTATTTT.

The rearrangement uses TRBV27 and TRBJ2-7; D might be TRBD2 (6 bases). CDR1 MNHEY and CDR2 SMNVEV come from the germline V gene (reference sequence). The CDR3 loop spans 13 amino acids. V lost 7 bases, J lost 4 bases, and 14 bases lay in between. Written as DNA, the CDR3 is TGTGCCAGCAAACCACGGGGGAGATACGAGCAGTACTTC. It encodes CASKPRGRYEQYF.

The V call is TRBV19, the J call TRBJ2-7, with 7 bases matching TRBD1. The CDR3 contains 14 residues. V lost 4 bases to trimming and J lost 7 bases; unmatched junction nucleotides: 10. Germline-derived CDR1 and CDR2 are LNHDA and SQIVND (reference sequence). The chain's CDR3 is CASSRRQGTGEQYF. CDR3 nucleotides: TGTGCCAGTAGTAGGCGACAGGGAACAGGAGAGCAGTACTTC.

The chain combines TRBV19 with TRBJ2-2; D is unclear. Per germline, CDR1 LNHDA and CDR2 SQIVND (reference sequence). Trimming cost V 3 bases and J 8 bases, with 10 bases left between them. This CDR3 comprises 13 residues. CDR3 sequence: CASSITNGGELFF. In nucleotides, the CDR3 is TGTGCCAGTAGTATTACCAACGGGGGGGAGCTGTTTTTT.

J is TRBJ2-7 and V is TRBV27; 8 nucleotides match TRBD1. Germline trimming cut 3 bases from V and 9 bases from J; bases unmatched to any gene: 13. The CDR3 consists of 15 residues. Germline lookup yields CDR1 MNHEY and CDR2 SMNVEV (reference sequence). The CDR3 sequence is CASSFTQGTGEVQYF. CDR3 sequence (DNA): TGTGCCAGCAGTTTTACGCAGGGGACAGGTGAGGTGCAGTACTTC.

CDR3: CASSTGGDPNTEAFF. The CDR3 bases are TGTGCCAGCAGTACAGGGGGCGACCCGAACACTGAAGCTTTCTTT. The chain is built from TRBV9 and TRBJ1-1; TRBD1 matches at 9 bases. The V gene end was trimmed by 5 bases and the J gene end by 1 base; junction bases not matched to a gene: 6. The V gene's germline CDR1 is SGDLS and CDR2 YYNGEE. This CDR3 comprises 15 residues.

The V call is TRBV6-5, the J call TRBJ2-5, with unresolved D. The V gene's germline CDR1 is MNHEY and CDR2 SVGAGI. V gave up 2 bases and J gave up 5 bases, with 18 bases separating them. CDR3 length equals 16 residues. The CDR3 sequence: CASSYGQGYFGETQYF. The CDR3 region has the DNA TGTGCCAGCAGTTACGGCCAAGGCTATTTCGGGGAGACCCAGTACTTC.

V and J are TRBV7-2 and TRBJ2-7; possible D gene TRBD2, 5 bases. The length of the CDR3 is 13 residues. Trimming took off 5 bases at V and 2 bases at J, with 10 bases between the two ends. The germline V gene has CDR1 SGHTA and CDR2 FQGNSA. CDR3 protein: CASSAGLTYEQYF. DNA for the CDR3: TGTGCCAGCAGCGCGGGCCTCACCTACGAGCAGTACTTC. Based on the CDR3 plus reference TRBV7-2 and TRBJ2-7, the full variable domain is GAGVSQSPSNKVTEKGKDVELRCDPISGHTALYWYRQSLGQGLEFLIYFQGNSAPDKSGLPSDRFSAERTGGSVSTLTIQRTQQEDSAVYLCASSAGLTYEQYFGPGTRLTVT.

The chain combines TRBV10-1 with TRBJ2-1, with 9 bases fitting TRBD2. Germline CDR1 reads WNHNN; CDR2 reads SYGVQD (reference sequence). The CDR3 spans 17 residues. The V segment lost 4 bases and the J segment 9 bases; nucleotides outside the gene matches: 16. DNA for the CDR3: TGCGCCAGCAGTGGCCTGACTAGCGGCGCCTCCGTGGGTGAGCAGTTCTTC. Amino acids: CASSGLTSGASVGEQFF.